The clone carrying this T cell receptor (beta chain) was seen repeatedly, ten times or more. These data belong to a study of T cells in Graves' hyperthyroidism and ophthalmopathy. It was RNA transcripts that yielded the amplified TCR beta CDR3 regions. HTBI primers were the set used in a first-round RT-PCR of the TCR CDR3. TCRdb reprocessed the multiplex PCR reads with MiXCR, giving one entry per CDR3 protein. The data contain about 270,000 distinct CDR3 sequences, under 30% of them singletons. Germline assignment: CDR1 SQVTM and CDR2 ANQGSEA. V lost 7 bases, J lost 6 bases, and 10 bases stayed unmatched. The CDR3 totals 13 residues.

The TCR originated in a middle-aged man with Graves' hyperthyroidism that later progressed to Graves' ophthalmopathy. The chain couples TRBV29-1 to TRBJ2-3; 7 bases map to TRBD2. The sample taken for sequencing was blood. This CDR3 reads CSERHAGVDTQYF. Here the CDR3 DNA reads TGCAGCGAGCGTCACGCGGGAGTTGATACGCAGTATTTT.